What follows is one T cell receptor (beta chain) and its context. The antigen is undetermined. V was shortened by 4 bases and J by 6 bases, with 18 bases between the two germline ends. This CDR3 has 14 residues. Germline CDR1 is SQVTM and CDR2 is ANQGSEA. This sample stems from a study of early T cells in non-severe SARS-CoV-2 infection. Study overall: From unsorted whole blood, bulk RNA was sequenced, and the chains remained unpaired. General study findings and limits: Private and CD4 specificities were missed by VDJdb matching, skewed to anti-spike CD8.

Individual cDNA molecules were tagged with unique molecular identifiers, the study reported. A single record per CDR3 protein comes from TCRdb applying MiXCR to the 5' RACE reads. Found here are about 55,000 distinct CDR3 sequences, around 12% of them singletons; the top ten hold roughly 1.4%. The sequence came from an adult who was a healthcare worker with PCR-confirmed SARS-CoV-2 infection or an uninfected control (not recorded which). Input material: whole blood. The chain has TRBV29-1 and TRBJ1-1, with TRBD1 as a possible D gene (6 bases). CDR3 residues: CSVGQKVGAPEAFF. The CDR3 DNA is TGCAGCGTTGGACAAAAAGTGGGGGCGCCTGAAGCTTTCTTT. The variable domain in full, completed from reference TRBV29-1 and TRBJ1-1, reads SAVISQKPSRDICQRGTSLTIQCQVDSQVTMMFWYRQQPGQSLTLIATANQGSEATYESGFVIDKFPISRPNLTFSTLTVSNMSPEDSSIYLCSVGQKVGAPEAFFGQGTRLTVV.